This T cell receptor (beta chain) was documented in a study of metastatic and nonmetastatic thyroid tumors. Broader study findings: Malignant thyroid tumors reportedly had TCR beta diversity that was significantly higher than in benign nodules, in blood and tumor.

This clone showed up many times. The antigen is not known. No treatment of any kind had been given to any patient before thyroid surgery. TCRdb re-processed the PCR reads through MiXCR. The sample lists about 25,000 clones; 20% to 25% were seen once. The clonotype was recovered from a male donor with papillary thyroid cancer or a benign thyroid nodule (not recorded which). Some clones in this sample may be carry-over from other donors' samples. The sample taken for sequencing was blood.

CDR3 DNA: TGCAGCGTCCCAACTATGAACACCGGGGAGCTGTTTTTT. This gives the protein CSVPTMNTGELFF. The chain uses TRBV29-1 and TRBJ2-2, with unresolved D. The V end lost 6 bases, the J end lost 1 base, and 9 bases lay between the germline ends. The CDR3 totals 13 residues. Germline CDR1 SQVTM, CDR2 ANQGSEA.